This T cell receptor (beta chain) was captured in a study of T cell repertoires and HLA-DP antigens. Study-wide background: CD4+ T cells were cocultured with HeLa cells expressing HLA-DP.

Study results and limitations: Against both alloantigens, CD137+ clonality was similar, 0.3 to 0.4. Previously undetected clones averaged approximately 34% and 48% against the two alleles respectively.

As concerns this clone: Its cognate antigen is unknown.

Germline V lookup: CDR1 SGHRS, CDR2 YFSETQ. V dropped 0 bases and J dropped 0 bases, with 9 bases sitting between them. There are 15 residues in the CDR3. Assay used: immunoSEQ multiplex PCR; TCRdb lists only in-frame clones, some missing. The data contain 65,000 to 95,000 clones, around four fifths of them singletons. Untouched CD4+ T cells were isolated by negative selection, averaging around 98% purity. This clonotype was obtained from a man aged 60 to 75 in good health and CMV-seronegative. Material for sequencing was CD4+ T cells from PBMCs. The chain is built from TRBV5-1 and TRBJ2-5, with D unresolved. The CDR3 DNA reads TGCGCCAGCAGCTTGGGTCGTGCGTACCAAGAGACCCAGTACTTC. It is translated as CASSLGRAYQETQYF.